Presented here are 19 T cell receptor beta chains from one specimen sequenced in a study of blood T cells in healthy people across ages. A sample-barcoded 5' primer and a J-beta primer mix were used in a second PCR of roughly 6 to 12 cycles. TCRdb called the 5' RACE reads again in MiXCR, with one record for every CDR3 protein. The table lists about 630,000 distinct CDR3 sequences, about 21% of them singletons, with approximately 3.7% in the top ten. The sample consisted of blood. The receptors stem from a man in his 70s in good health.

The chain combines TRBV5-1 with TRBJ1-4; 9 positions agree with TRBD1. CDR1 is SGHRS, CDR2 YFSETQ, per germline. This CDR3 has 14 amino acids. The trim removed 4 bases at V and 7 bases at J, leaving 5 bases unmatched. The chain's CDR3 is CASSRTGVGEKLFF. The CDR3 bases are TGCGCCAGCAGCCGGACAGGGGTTGGTGAAAAACTGTTTTTT.

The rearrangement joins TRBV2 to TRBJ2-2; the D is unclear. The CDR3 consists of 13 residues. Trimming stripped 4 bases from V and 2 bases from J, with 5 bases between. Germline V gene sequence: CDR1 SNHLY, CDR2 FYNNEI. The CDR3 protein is CASSVLNTGELFF. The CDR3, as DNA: TGTGCCAGCAGTGTCCTCAACACCGGGGAGCTGTTTTTT.

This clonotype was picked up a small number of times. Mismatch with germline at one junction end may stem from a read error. The DNA for the CDR3 is TGTGCCAGCAGTGCCCCTCTCAGGGGGGCGAAGACCCAGTGCTTC. This sequence encodes CASSAPLRGAKTQCF. The chain couples TRBV25-1 to TRBJ2-5, with D perhaps TRBD1 (7 bases). Germline CDR1 is MGHDK and CDR2 is SYGVNS. The CDR3 runs 15 residues.

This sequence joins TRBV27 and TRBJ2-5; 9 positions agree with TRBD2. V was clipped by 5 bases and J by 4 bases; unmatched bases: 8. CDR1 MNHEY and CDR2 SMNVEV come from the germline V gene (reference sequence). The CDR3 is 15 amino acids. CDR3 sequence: CASSVAGVPLETQYF. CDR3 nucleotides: TGTGCCAGCAGTGTAGCGGGAGTCCCACTAGAGACCCAGTACTTC.

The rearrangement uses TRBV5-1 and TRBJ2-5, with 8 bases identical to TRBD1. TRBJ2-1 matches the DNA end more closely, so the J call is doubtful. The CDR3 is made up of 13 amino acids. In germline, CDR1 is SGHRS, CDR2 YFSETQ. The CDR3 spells CASRQGSSNEQFF. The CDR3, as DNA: TGCGCCAGTCGACAGGGGTCTTCCAATGAGCAGTTCTTC.

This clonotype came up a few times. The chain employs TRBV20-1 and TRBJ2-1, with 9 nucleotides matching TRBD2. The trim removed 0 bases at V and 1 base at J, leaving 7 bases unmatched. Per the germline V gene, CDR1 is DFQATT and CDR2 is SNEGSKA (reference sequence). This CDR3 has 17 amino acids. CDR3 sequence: CSARDRVSGRSYNEQFF. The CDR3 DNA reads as TGCAGTGCTAGAGATCGGGTTAGCGGGAGATCCTACAATGAGCAGTTCTTC.

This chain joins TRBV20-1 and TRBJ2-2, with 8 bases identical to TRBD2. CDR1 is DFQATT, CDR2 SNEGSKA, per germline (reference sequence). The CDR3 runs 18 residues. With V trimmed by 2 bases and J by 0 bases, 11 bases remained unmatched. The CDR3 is CSARLALFGRANTGELFF. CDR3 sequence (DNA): TGCAGTGCTAGACTTGCCCTTTTCGGGAGGGCGAACACCGGGGAGCTGTTTTTT.

CDR3 sequence: CASLGLVPYNEQFF. The CDR3 DNA reads as TGTGCCAGCCTAGGACTAGTTCCCTACAATGAGCAGTTCTTC. V is TRBV7-9 and J is TRBJ2-1; 7 bases map to TRBD2. Germline V gene data show CDR1 as SEHNR and CDR2 as FQNEAQ (reference sequence). Losses at the gene ends were 8 bases for V and 2 bases for J; bases not matched to a gene: 6. This CDR3 comprises 14 residues. Full variable domain (rest looked up from reference TRBV7-9 and TRBJ2-1): DTGVSQNPRHKITKRGQNVTFRCDPISEHNRLYWYRQTLGQGPEFLTYFQNEAQLEKSRLLSDRFSAERPKGSFSTLEIQRTEQGDSAMYLCASLGLVPYNEQFFGPGTRLTVL.

The CDR3 is CASSFPSGQGVSGNSPLHF. Here the CDR3 DNA reads TGTGCCAGCAGTTTCCCCTCGGGACAGGGTGTAAGCGGCAATTCACCCCTCCACTTT. The chain uses TRBV27 and TRBJ1-6, with 9 bases matching TRBD1. The germline V gene has CDR1 MNHEY and CDR2 SMNVEV (reference sequence). The J segment lost 7 bases and the V segment lost 3 bases, leaving 16 bases of the junction unmatched. The length of the CDR3 is 19 residues.

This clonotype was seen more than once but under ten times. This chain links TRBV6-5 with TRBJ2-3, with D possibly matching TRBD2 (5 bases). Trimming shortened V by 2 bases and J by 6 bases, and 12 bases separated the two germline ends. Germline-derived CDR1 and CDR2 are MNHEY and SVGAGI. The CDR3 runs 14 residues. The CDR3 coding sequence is TGTGCCAGCAGTTACGCCCTCCGAGGGGATACGCAGTATTTT. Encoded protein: CASSYALRGDTQYF.

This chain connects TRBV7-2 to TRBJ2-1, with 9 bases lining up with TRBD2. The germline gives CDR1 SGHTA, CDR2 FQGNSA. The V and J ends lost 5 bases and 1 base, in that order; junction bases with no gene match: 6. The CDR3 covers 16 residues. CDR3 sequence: CASSVSLAGSYNEQFF. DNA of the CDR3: TGTGCCAGCAGCGTTAGCCTAGCGGGATCCTACAATGAGCAGTTCTTC.

The CDR3 loop is CASSLAGGGGQPQHF. CDR3 DNA: TGTGCCAGCAGCTTAGCCGGAGGGGGGGGACAGCCCCAGCATTTT. The V call is TRBV11-2, the J call TRBJ1-5; the D gene is possibly TRBD1 (6 bases). CDR3 size: 15 residues. The V end was cut by 1 base, the J end by 7 bases, with 14 bases between. Germline V gene sequence: CDR1 SGHAT, CDR2 FQNNGV.

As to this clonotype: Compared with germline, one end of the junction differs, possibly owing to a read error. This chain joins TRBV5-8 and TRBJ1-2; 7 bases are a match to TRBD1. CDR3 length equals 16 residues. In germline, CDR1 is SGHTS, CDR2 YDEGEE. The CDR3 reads CAGSHRRTGASYGYTF. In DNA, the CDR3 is TGTGCCGGCAGCCACAGAAGGACAGGTGCTAGCTATGGCTACACCTTC.

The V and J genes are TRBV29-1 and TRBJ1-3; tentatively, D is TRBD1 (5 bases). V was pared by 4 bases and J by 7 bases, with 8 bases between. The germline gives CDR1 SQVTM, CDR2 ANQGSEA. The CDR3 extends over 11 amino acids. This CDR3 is CSVAKGNTIYF. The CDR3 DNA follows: TGCAGCGTTGCCAAGGGGAACACCATATATTTT. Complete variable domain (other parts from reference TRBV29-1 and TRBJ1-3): SAVISQKPSRDICQRGTSLTIQCQVDSQVTMMFWYRQQPGQSLTLIATANQGSEATYESGFVIDKFPISRPNLTFSTLTVSNMSPEDSSIYLCSVAKGNTIYFGEGSWLTVV.

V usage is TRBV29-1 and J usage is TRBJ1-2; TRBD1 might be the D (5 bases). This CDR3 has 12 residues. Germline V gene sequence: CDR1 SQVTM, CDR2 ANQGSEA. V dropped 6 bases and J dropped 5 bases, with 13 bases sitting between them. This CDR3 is CSVGDGSYGYTF. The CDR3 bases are TGCAGCGTCGGGGACGGATCGTATGGCTACACCTTC.

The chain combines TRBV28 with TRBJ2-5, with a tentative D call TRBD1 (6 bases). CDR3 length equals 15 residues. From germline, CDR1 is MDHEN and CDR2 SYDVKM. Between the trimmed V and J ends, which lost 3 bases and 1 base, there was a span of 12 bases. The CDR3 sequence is CASSFSTGSQETQYF. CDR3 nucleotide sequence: TGTGCCAGCAGTTTTTCAACAGGGTCCCAAGAGACCCAGTACTTC.

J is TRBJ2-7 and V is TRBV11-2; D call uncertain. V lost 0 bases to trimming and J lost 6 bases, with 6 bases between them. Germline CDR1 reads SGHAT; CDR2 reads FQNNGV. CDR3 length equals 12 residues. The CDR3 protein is CASSLDRSEQYF. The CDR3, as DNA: TGTGCCAGCAGCTTAGACAGAAGCGAGCAGTACTTC.

The CDR3, as DNA: TGTGCCAGTAGTATGGAACTAGCGGGAGGGGCCGGGGAGCTGTTTTTT. Amino acids: CASSMELAGGAGELFF. This rearrangement joins TRBV19 to TRBJ2-2; 13 bases line up with TRBD2. Trimming took 3 bases from V and 6 from J; bases not matched to a gene: 4. This CDR3 comprises 16 residues. Germline lookup yields CDR1 LNHDA and CDR2 SQIVND (reference sequence).

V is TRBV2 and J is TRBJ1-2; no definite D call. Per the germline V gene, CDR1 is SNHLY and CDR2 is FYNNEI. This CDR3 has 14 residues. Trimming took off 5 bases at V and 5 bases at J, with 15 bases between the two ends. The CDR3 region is CASSTSSTGYGYTF. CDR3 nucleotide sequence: TGTGCCAGCAGTACCTCCTCTACCGGGTATGGCTACACCTTC.